The next 31 T cell receptor beta chains were all read from a single sample in a study of T cells after yellow fever vaccination. TCRdb reprocessed the 5' RACE reads with MiXCR, giving one entry per CDR3 protein. This sample has hundreds of thousands of distinct CDR3 sequences; over 4% occur once, and the top ten carry around 24%. The sample was PBMCs, taken 5 days after the yellow fever booster vaccination. The receptor source for this set is a man aged 18-30 years who received the YFV17D yellow fever vaccine.

The genes are TRBV7-2 and TRBJ2-2; D remains unclear. Looked up from germline, CDR1 is SGHTA and CDR2 is FQGNSA. The V and J ends lost 6 bases and 1 base respectively, with 12 bases between them. The CDR3 sequence is 15 residues long. The CDR3 region is CASRQTPLNTGELFF. The CDR3 DNA follows: TGTGCCAGCAGACAAACACCCTTGAACACCGGGGAGCTGTTTTTT.

The genes are TRBV18 and TRBJ1-2, with TRBD1 matching 8 bases. This CDR3 is 16 amino acids long. CDR1 is KGHSH and CDR2 is LQKENI in the germline V gene. The V gene end was trimmed by 4 bases and the J gene end by 5 bases; junction bases not matched to a gene: 12. The CDR3 sequence: CASSQPTGTGPYGYTF. The DNA of the CDR3 is TGTGCCAGCTCACAACCAACCGGGACAGGACCGTATGGCTACACCTTC.

This clonotype was picked up many times. The chain is built from TRBV29-1 and TRBJ2-1; D is ambiguous. With 2 bases removed from V and 3 bases from J, the gap between germline ends came to 5 bases. Germline V gene lookup returns CDR1 SQVTM and CDR2 ANQGSEA. CDR3 length: 12 residues. The CDR3 sequence is CSVEIGYNEQFF. CDR3 nucleotide sequence: TGCAGCGTTGAAATAGGCTACAATGAGCAGTTCTTC.

This chain connects TRBV6-2 or TRBV6-3 to TRBJ1-5; 10 positions agree with TRBD1. There are 16 residues in the CDR3. Germline V gene data show CDR1 as MNHEY and CDR2 as SVGEGT. V lost 8 bases, J lost 4 bases, and 11 bases stayed unmatched. CDR3 nucleotides: TGTGCCAGCGGGTCGACAGGGGGCAGTAGGAATCAGCCCCAGCATTTT. It codes for CASGSTGGSRNQPQHF.

Turning to this clonotype: The junction and the germline gene differ at one end; a read error may be behind it. The chain couples TRBV15 to TRBJ1-2, with D unclear. CDR3 length: 12 amino acids. Germline V gene sequence: CDR1 LNHNV, CDR2 YYDKDF (reference sequence). DNA for the CDR3: TGTGCCACCAGCAGAGATTTGAGTGGCGACACCTTC. It yields the protein CATSRDLSGDTF.

This clonotype was counted ten times or more. The rearrangement joins TRBV5-1 to TRBJ2-7, with TRBD1 identical over 12 bases. Germline CDR1 is SGHRS and CDR2 is YFSETQ. The CDR3 runs to 14 residues. Unmatched junction bases numbered 4, after V lost 3 bases and J lost 6 bases. CDR3 sequence (DNA): TGCGCCAGCAGCTGGGGGACAGGGGGCTCCGAGCAGTACGTC. This codes for CASSWGTGGSEQYV.

This clonotype was picked up a small number of times. One end of the junction varies from germline; a read error may be responsible. The chain carries TRBV4-3 and TRBJ2-1; TRBD1 matches 7 bases. The germline gives CDR1 LGHNA, CDR2 YSLEER. The CDR3 spans 15 residues. The CDR3 loop is CASSLRTGSNNEQFF. The CDR3 nucleotides read TGCGCCAGCAGCCTAAGGACAGGCTCCAACAATGAGCAGTTCTTC.

This clonotype was seen ten or more times. The chain has TRBV29-1 and TRBJ2-1, with D uncertain. The CDR3 totals 13 residues. Per germline, CDR1 SQVTM and CDR2 ANQGSEA. V was clipped by 7 bases and J by 2 bases, with 12 bases between them. CDR3: CSGVADTYNEQFF. The CDR3 DNA is TGCAGCGGGGTGGCAGACACCTACAATGAGCAGTTCTTC.

This clonotype was observed a handful of times. CDR3: CASRPGQGLYGYTF. The CDR3 DNA reads as TGTGCCAGCAGGCCGGGACAGGGCTTGTATGGCTACACCTTC. The rearrangement links TRBV2 to TRBJ1-2; TRBD1 matches at 9 bases. Trimming at V came to 6 bases and at J to 5 bases, leaving 7 bases not matched to a gene. Germline V gene sequence: CDR1 SNHLY, CDR2 FYNNEI. The CDR3 spans 14 residues.

This clonotype has a single count. The chain is built from TRBV7-6 and TRBJ1-2, with D uncertain. V gave up 5 bases and J gave up 3 bases, with 19 bases separating them. The length of the CDR3 is 16 residues. The germline gives CDR1 SGHVS, CDR2 FNYEAQ. This CDR3 is CASSPREGLSDYGYTF. CDR3 bases: TGTGCCAGCAGCCCCCGGGAGGGTTTGAGCGACTATGGCTACACCTTC.

This rearrangement joins TRBV20-1 to TRBJ2-3; 11 nucleotides match TRBD2. This CDR3 is 16 amino acids long. Trimming cost V 0 bases and J 5 bases; bases outside gene matches: 7. Germline V lookup: CDR1 DFQATT, CDR2 SNEGSKA (reference sequence). The CDR3 is CSAREDLAGGGDTQYF. CDR3 coding DNA: TGCAGTGCTAGAGAAGACCTAGCGGGGGGCGGAGATACGCAGTATTTT.

V is TRBV2 and J is TRBJ2-7; D is perhaps TRBD2 (6 bases). The V end was cut by 7 bases, the J end by 4 bases, with 14 bases between. Germline CDR1 is SNHLY and CDR2 is FYNNEI. The CDR3 totals 13 residues. The CDR3 here is CASNLGGTYEQYF. The CDR3 DNA reads TGTGCCAGCAATCTTGGGGGGACTTACGAGCAGTACTTC.

The chain employs TRBV4-1 and TRBJ1-2, with D possibly being TRBD1 (5 bases). Between the trimmed V and J ends, which lost 0 bases and 4 bases, there was a span of 15 bases. The CDR3 spans 16 residues. CDR1 and CDR2 from the germline V gene are MGHRA and YSYEKL. In DNA, the CDR3 is TGCGCCAGCAGCCAAGACGCGGCCAGGGACCCCTATGGCTACACCTTC. As protein: CASSQDAARDPYGYTF.

This clonotype has at least ten counts. One junction end disagrees with the germline gene, perhaps due to a read error. The chain carries TRBV5-1 and TRBJ1-1, with 8 bases matching TRBD1. From germline, CDR1 is SGHRS and CDR2 YFSETQ. CDR3 length equals 13 residues. The CDR3 DNA sequence: TGTGCCAGCAGCTTGACAGGGGACACTGAAGCTTTCTTT. Translated, it gives CASSLTGDTEAFF.

This clonotype has more than one count but fewer than ten. The chain joins TRBV6-6 to TRBJ1-1; D might be TRBD1 (6 bases). V lost 0 bases and J lost 3, with 11 bases in between. This CDR3 is 15 amino acids long. Germline values: CDR1 MNHNY, CDR2 SVGAGI (reference sequence). The CDR3 loop is CASSYSRGGDTEAFF. The CDR3 nucleotides are TGTGCCAGCAGTTACTCGAGAGGGGGGGACACTGAAGCTTTCTTT.

This sequence joins TRBV2 and TRBJ2-7, with D possibly TRBD2 on 5 matching bases. The CDR3 totals 12 residues. Germline CDR1 and CDR2: SNHLY and FYNNEI. Trimming took 4 bases from V and 3 from J, leaving 7 bases between them. CDR3 bases: TGTGCCAGCAGTGCCGGGATCTACGAGCAGTACTTC. Encoded protein: CASSAGIYEQYF.

This clonotype was seen repeatedly, ten times or more. This chain joins TRBV7-2 and TRBJ2-1; D might be TRBD2 (7 bases). CDR3 length: 17 residues. Germline CDR1 reads SGHTA; CDR2 reads FQGNSA. The V end was cut by 4 bases, the J end by 3 bases, with 19 bases between. CDR3 nucleotide sequence: TGTGCCAGCAGCTCCTGGGGTAGGGGGGGTTTCTACAATGAGCAGTTCTTC. It yields the protein CASSSWGRGGFYNEQFF. Together with reference TRBV7-2 and TRBJ2-1, the CDR3 gives the full variable domain: GAGVSQSPSNKVTEKGKDVELRCDPISGHTALYWYRQSLGQGLEFLIYFQGNSAPDKSGLPSDRFSAERTGGSVSTLTIQRTQQEDSAVYLCASSSWGRGGFYNEQFFGPGTRLTVL.

Ten or more counts support this clonotype. This sequence joins TRBV7-2 and TRBJ2-7, with D perhaps matching TRBD1 (6 bases). This CDR3 is 12 amino acids long. Looked up from germline, CDR1 is SGHTA and CDR2 is FQGNSA. V was trimmed by 5 bases and J by 3 bases, leaving 8 bases between them. CDR3 nucleotide sequence: TGTGCCAGCAGCACACAGGGCTACGAGCAGTACTTC. Encoded protein: CASSTQGYEQYF.

This clonotype was detected a few times. This CDR3 reads CASSQAKGATGANVLTF. As DNA, the CDR3 is TGCGCCAGCAGCCAAGCGAAGGGCGCTACTGGGGCCAACGTCCTGACTTTC. The rearrangement links TRBV4-3 to TRBJ2-6; D remains unclear. Trimming stripped 1 base from V and 2 bases from J, with 12 bases between. The CDR3 loop spans 17 amino acids. Germline V CDR1 and CDR2: LGHNA, YSLEER.

This clonotype was seen a few times. This chain connects TRBV10-3 to TRBJ2-5; D unclear. Trimming removed 8 bases at V and 5 bases at J, with 12 bases between. Germline assignment: CDR1 ENHRY and CDR2 SYGVKD. The CDR3 is 12 residues long. CDR3 residues: CAIARDAETQYF. The DNA of the CDR3 is TGTGCCATCGCTAGAGATGCGGAGACCCAGTACTTC.

V is TRBV4-1 and J is TRBJ2-1; D call uncertain. This CDR3 is 11 amino acids long. The ends were cut back, 0 bases at V and 13 bases at J, with 7 bases in the middle. Germline CDR1 and CDR2: MGHRA and YSYEKL. CDR3 in amino acids: CASSQDISQFF. The CDR3 region has the DNA TGCGCCAGCAGCCAAGATATCTCACAGTTCTTC.

Many counts were recorded for this clonotype. This chain uses TRBV11-2 with TRBJ1-2; the D gene is possibly TRBD1 (5 bases). The CDR3 is 14 residues long. Germline lookup yields CDR1 SGHAT and CDR2 FQNNGV. V lost 5 bases and J 0 bases, leaving 10 bases between the germline ends. The CDR3 DNA sequence: TGTGCCAGCAGCCCGGGGGGGTCTAACTATGGCTACACCTTC. Its protein is CASSPGGSNYGYTF.

This clonotype was picked up many times. J is TRBJ2-3 and V is TRBV5-5; D might be TRBD1 or TRBD2, each matching 7 bases. The germline V gene encodes CDR1 SGHKS and CDR2 YYEKEE (reference sequence). The CDR3 runs 14 residues. V was trimmed by 5 bases and J by 6 bases, leaving 16 bases between them. CDR3 bases: TGTGCCAGCAGGCAGGGGGGGACTCCGGATACGCAGTATTTT. Protein: CASRQGGTPDTQYF.

This chain links TRBV30 with TRBJ2-3, with TRBD2 identical over 11 bases. V lost 6 bases and J lost 6; bases outside the gene matches: 8. Germline CDR1 GTSNPN, CDR2 SVGIG (reference sequence). This CDR3 comprises 14 residues. CDR3 nucleotide sequence: TGTGCCTGCCGCATCACTAGCGGGGGCGATACGCAGTATTTT. This translates into CACRITSGGDTQYF.

The J gene is TRBJ2-7, the V gene TRBV14; 9 positions agree with TRBD1. The germline V gene encodes CDR1 SGHDN and CDR2 FVKESK. The length of the CDR3 is 13 residues. Trimming took 0 bases from V and 12 from J; bases not matched to a gene: 6. CDR3 in amino acids: CASSQEDRGPTYV. The CDR3 region has the DNA TGTGCCAGCAGCCAAGAGGACAGGGGACCCACGTACGTC.

The gene calls are TRBV5-4 and TRBJ2-2, with 9 bases fitting TRBD1. Germline CDR1 SGHNT, CDR2 YYREEE (reference sequence). The CDR3 has 16 amino acids. The V gene end was trimmed by 3 bases and the J gene end by 4 bases; junction bases not matched to a gene: 7. The CDR3 region has the DNA TGTGCCAGCAGCTCCCCCGGGACAGGGACCACCGGGGAGCTGTTTTTT. Its translation: CASSSPGTGTTGELFF.

This clonotype was recorded a few times. J is TRBJ2-1 and V is TRBV7-2; TRBD2 matches at 9 bases. The germline V gene has CDR1 SGHTA and CDR2 FQGNSA. Trimming removed 5 bases from V and 6 bases from J; junction bases left unmatched: 8. This CDR3 contains 15 residues. As DNA, the CDR3 is TGTGCCAGCAGCGGAGCGGGGGGAGCCTTCAATGAGCAGTTCTTC. Protein: CASSGAGGAFNEQFF.

This clonotype was seen many times. V gene TRBV9 combines with J gene TRBJ2-3, with a tentative D call TRBD2 (6 bases). Germline V gives CDR1 SGDLS, CDR2 YYNGEE. The germline V and J ends were trimmed by 6 bases and 4 bases, with 15 bases remaining between them. The CDR3 has 14 residues. CDR3 nucleotide sequence: TGTGCCAGCACCCTAGGAGGGGACCCAGATACGCAGTATTTT. It yields the protein CASTLGGDPDTQYF.

The sample holds a few counts of this clonotype. The rearrangement joins TRBV30 to TRBJ2-7; 8 positions match TRBD1. The germline V gene has CDR1 GTSNPN and CDR2 SVGIG (reference sequence). With 5 bases clipped from V and 3 bases from J, the junction kept 3 bases outside the gene matches. The CDR3 is 12 amino acids. CDR3 sequence: CAWGQGFYEQYF. The CDR3, as DNA: TGTGCCTGGGGACAGGGCTTCTACGAGCAGTACTTC.

This clonotype came up many times. The chain joins TRBV7-2 to TRBJ2-7, with 7 positions matching TRBD1. CDR1 and CDR2 from the germline V gene are SGHTA and FQGNSA. V shed 4 bases, J shed 5 bases, and the junction held 5 bases outside the gene matches. The CDR3 sequence is 13 residues long. The CDR3: CASSSDRFNEQYF. In DNA, the CDR3 is TGTGCCAGCAGCTCGGACAGGTTCAACGAGCAGTACTTC.

At least ten counts were recorded for this clonotype. The chain joins TRBV6-5 to TRBJ1-1; 7 nucleotides line up with TRBD1. J lost 6 bases, V lost 2 bases, and 9 bases had no gene match. The CDR3 has 15 amino acids. Per germline, CDR1 MNHEY and CDR2 SVGAGI. In DNA, the CDR3 is TGTGCCAGCAGTTACCCCGGGACAGAGGCCTCTGAAGCTTTCTTT. This translates into CASSYPGTEASEAFF.